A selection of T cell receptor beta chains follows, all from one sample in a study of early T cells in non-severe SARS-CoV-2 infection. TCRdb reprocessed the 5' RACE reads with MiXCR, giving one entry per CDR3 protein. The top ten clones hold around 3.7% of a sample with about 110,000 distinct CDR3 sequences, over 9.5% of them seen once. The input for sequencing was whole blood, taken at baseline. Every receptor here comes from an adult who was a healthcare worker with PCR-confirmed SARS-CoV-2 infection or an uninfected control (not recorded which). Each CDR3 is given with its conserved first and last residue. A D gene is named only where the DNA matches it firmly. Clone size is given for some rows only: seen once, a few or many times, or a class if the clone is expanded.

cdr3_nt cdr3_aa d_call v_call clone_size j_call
TGTGCCAGCCAGGCGGAGGACTTACGTTCACCCCTCCACTTT CASQAEDLRSPLHF NA TRBV9 NA TRBJ1-6
TGTGCCAGCAGGACAGCGAACACTGAAGCTTTCTTT CASRTANTEAFF NA TRBV6-6 NA TRBJ1-1
TGCGCCAGCAGTCGCGGGGCCAACAATGAGCAGTTCTTC CASSRGANNEQFF NA TRBV4-1 few TRBJ2-1
TGCGCCAGCAGCTTGAGTTTCCGGGACAGGGAAGATACGCAGTATTTT CASSLSFRDREDTQYF TRBD1 TRBV5-1 NA TRBJ2-3
TGCAGTGCCCTCCCAGGAGGGGGTTTCTTATACAATCAGCCCCAGCATTTT CSALPGGGFLYNQPQHF NA TRBV20-1 few TRBJ1-5
TGTGCCAGCAGCTTGGGCTACACGGACGGAAACACCATATATTTT CASSLGYTDGNTIYF NA TRBV5-6 NA TRBJ1-3
TGTGCCAGCAGCCCCCGGGAGCGCTATGGCTACACCTTC CASSPRERYGYTF NA TRBV7-2 NA TRBJ1-2
TGTGCCAGCAGCGTAGGGGGCGAGCAGTACTTC CASSVGGEQYF NA TRBV9 NA TRBJ2-7
TGTGCCAGCAGCTTAAACAGGGACTATGGCTACACCTTC CASSLNRDYGYTF NA TRBV7-2 many TRBJ1-2
TGCAGCGCTGACAGGGTGAACACTGAAGCTTTCTTT CSADRVNTEAFF TRBD1 TRBV29-1 NA TRBJ1-1
TGTGCCAGCAGCTTAGATGGGGGTCTCGAGCAGTACTTC CASSLDGGLEQYF NA TRBV11-2 many TRBJ2-7
TGCAGTGCTAAAGGACTAGCGGGAGTTGAGACCCAGTACTTC CSAKGLAGVETQYF TRBD2 TRBV20-1 many TRBJ2-5
TGTGCCAGCAGCCCTCCAGGGAAGGCTGAAGCTTTCTTT CASSPPGKAEAFF NA TRBV7-9 many TRBJ1-1
TGCGCCAGCAGCCCTGACTCCCTCAACTACAATGAGCAGTTCTTC CASSPDSLNYNEQFF NA TRBV5-1 NA TRBJ2-1
TGTGCCAGCAGTTTGATGCAGGGAGGCCTCTATGGCTACACCTTC CASSLMQGGLYGYTF NA TRBV27 few TRBJ1-2
TGTGCCAGCAGCGCGGGACAGGTGGAGAATGAGCAGTTCTTC CASSAGQVENEQFF TRBD1 TRBV9 many TRBJ2-1
TGTGCCAGCAGACACCCGGTTGGGGGCTACACCTTC CASRHPVGGYTF NA TRBV19 NA TRBJ1-2
TGTGCCAGCAGCCCCCAGGCGAACACCGGGGAGCTGTTTTTT CASSPQANTGELFF NA TRBV11-1 many TRBJ2-2
TGTGCCAGCAGTAGGGTCGGGGTCAAAAACATTCAGTACTTC CASSRVGVKNIQYF NA TRBV6-5 few TRBJ2-4
TGCAGTGCTAGAGACTATTCACCGGGACAGGTTAATTCACCCCTCCACTTT CSARDYSPGQVNSPLHF TRBD1 TRBV20-1 few TRBJ1-6
TGCGCCAGCAGCCTGCAGGGGGCCTCTAACGAGCAGTACTTC CASSLQGASNEQYF TRBD1 TRBV5-1 NA TRBJ2-7
TGTGCCAGCAGCCAAGCGATAGGTACCGGGGAGCTGTTTTTT CASSQAIGTGELFF NA TRBV3-1 NA TRBJ2-2
TGCGCCAGCAGCTTGGACCCGGCCCCAGAGACCCAGTACTTC CASSLDPAPETQYF NA TRBV5-1 few TRBJ2-5
TGCGCCAGCAGCTTGGAGAGAAATACCTACAATGAGCAGTTCTTC CASSLERNTYNEQFF NA TRBV5-1 few TRBJ2-1
TGTGCCAGCAGACGAAACAATGAGCAGTTCTTC CASRRNNEQFF NA TRBV12-3/TRBV12-4 NA TRBJ2-1
TGTGCCAGTAGTATAGCAGGGGATAGCAATCAGCCCCAGCATTTT CASSIAGDSNQPQHF NA TRBV19 few TRBJ1-5
TGTGCCAGCAGCTTAGTCCCCCCCTCCCGGGGAGAGACCCAGTACTTC CASSLVPPSRGETQYF NA TRBV11-2 NA TRBJ2-5
TGTGCCAGCAGTAGGCAGGGGGCATCCTCCTACGAGCAGTACTTC CASSRQGASSYEQYF TRBD1 TRBV28 NA TRBJ2-7
TGTGCCTGGAGCGTGTCGGGAGATCAGCCCCAGCATTTT CAWSVSGDQPQHF NA TRBV30 few TRBJ1-5
TGTGCCACCAGGGGACGGGCTGCAACTAATGAAAAACTGTTTTTT CATRGRAATNEKLFF NA TRBV15 NA TRBJ1-4
TGTGCCAGCAGTGGGGGACTAGCGGGTTCGTACGAGCAGTACTTC CASSGGLAGSYEQYF TRBD2 TRBV6-2/TRBV6-3 many TRBJ2-7
TGTGCCAGCAGCTTGTGGGTGCGGGATTCACCCCTCCACTTT CASSLWVRDSPLHF NA TRBV5-4 NA TRBJ1-6
TGTGCCAGCAGCCAGATCGGGGGATTGACTAGCACAGATACGCAGTATTTT CASSQIGGLTSTDTQYF NA TRBV9 NA TRBJ2-3
TGTGCCAGCAGTGAAGGCAGGGGCCAAGCTTCACCCCTCCACTTT CASSEGRGQASPLHF NA TRBV6-1 NA TRBJ1-6
TGTGCCAGCAGCTCGCAGCCTCAGGGCAATCAGCCCCAGCATTTT CASSSQPQGNQPQHF NA TRBV7-6 many TRBJ1-5
TGTGCCAGCAGCGGGGGGGATCAGCCCCAGCATTTT CASSGGDQPQHF NA TRBV9 few TRBJ1-5
TGTGCCAGCAGCCCTAGGAGCGGGGCGCGCTCCTACGAGCAGTACTTC CASSPRSGARSYEQYF TRBD2 TRBV5-4 few TRBJ2-7
TGTGCCAGCAGCCTATCGAACACCGGGGAGCTGTTTTTT CASSLSNTGELFF NA TRBV9 many TRBJ2-2
TGCGCCAGCAGCGTGGGACTAGCGGGGGAATACGAGCAGTACTTC CASSVGLAGEYEQYF TRBD2 TRBV5-1 few TRBJ2-7
TGTGCCAGCAGCTTGGATCGGGGAAATCAGCCCCAGCATTTT CASSLDRGNQPQHF NA TRBV5-5 few TRBJ1-5
TGTGCCAGTAGTATTGGGACCCCCCAGCATTTT CASSIGTPQHF NA TRBV19 many TRBJ1-5
TGCAGCGCCCGGGGGCAGGGGGCTTACGAGCAGTACTTC CSARGQGAYEQYF TRBD1 TRBV29-1 NA TRBJ2-7
TGTGCCAGCAGCTTGGCGTGGGGCCTGAACACTGAAGCTTTCTTT CASSLAWGLNTEAFF NA TRBV5-6 NA TRBJ1-1
TGCGCCAGCAGCCAAGGACTAGTGCTGGATGAGCAGTTCTTC CASSQGLVLDEQFF NA TRBV4-1 NA TRBJ2-1
TGTGCCAGCAGCTTAGGGTCGGCCAGCTCCTACGAGCAGTACTTC CASSLGSASSYEQYF NA TRBV11-3 few TRBJ2-7
TGCAGTGCTAGATTCGTGGCACCGAACACCGGGGAGCTGTTTTTT CSARFVAPNTGELFF NA TRBV20-1 many TRBJ2-2
TGTGCCAGCAGCTTAACCCCGACCCGCCGGCCGGGGTACGAGCAGTACTTC CASSLTPTRRPGYEQYF NA TRBV7-2 few TRBJ2-7
TGTGCCAGTAGTGCCAGGGGAGGACAGCCCCAGCATTTT CASSARGGQPQHF NA TRBV19 many TRBJ1-5
TGTGCCAGTAGTCCTCGGACAGAATATGGCTACACCTTC CASSPRTEYGYTF NA TRBV19 NA TRBJ1-2
TGTGCCACCAGCAGTACGGACATTAACTATGGCTACACCTTC CATSSTDINYGYTF NA TRBV15 few TRBJ1-2
TGTGCCAGCAGCGAGGCAACTTCTTCCTACGAGCAGTACTTC CASSEATSSYEQYF NA TRBV9 NA TRBJ2-7
TGCAGTGCTAGTATGGATACGCAGTATTTT CSASMDTQYF NA TRBV20-1 NA TRBJ2-3
TGCAGCGTCAGAAACCGTCCGGGACAGGGCTACGAGCAGTACTTC CSVRNRPGQGYEQYF TRBD1 TRBV29-1 many TRBJ2-7
TGTGCCAGCAGCTTAGGATTTTATAATTCACCCCTCCACTTT CASSLGFYNSPLHF NA TRBV7-2 few TRBJ1-6
TGTGCCAGCAGCTTGAGGGCTAGACAAGAGACCCAGTACTTC CASSLRARQETQYF NA TRBV5-4 NA TRBJ2-5